This T cell receptor (beta chain) is from a study of post-analysis software for immune sequencing data (dated by TCRdb to between 2015 and 2017). About the study as a whole: The recorded disease courses included relapsing-remitting, secondary progressive and progressive-relapsing multiple sclerosis, and some patients had no subtype annotation. Patient repertoires were compared against around 10 previously published healthy control repertoires from donors aged roughly 6 to 26 years. A subset of samples was prepared in parallel using single-end sample barcoding, then pooled and co-amplified after Illumina adapter ligation. The full study reports these points: Strong co-clustering of samples prepared in the same batch was shown by direct clustering with F measure, prompting a batch-effect correction. The control group was slightly older than the multiple sclerosis patient group. Four to six TRBV segments, including TRBV5-6, TRBV5-1 and TRBV20-1, were significantly more frequent in patients than controls. Significantly lower normalized Chao1 diversity was found in multiple sclerosis patients than in controls, suggesting substantial peripheral T-cell clonal expansion.

Trimming leaves V shorter by 8 bases and J shorter by 2 bases, with the junction holding 14 bases beyond the gene matches. From the cysteine up to the phenylalanine, the CDR3 has a length of 17 residues. Kept here is only the CDR3 DNA, which spans 51 bases and is read in frame from base 1. In the germline V gene, CDR1 corresponds to SGHVS and CDR2 to FQNEAQ. Explained via the paper, the time point label denotes: second blood draw from one MS patient after hematopoietic stem cell transplantation. To demonstrate the VDJtools post-analysis software, TCR beta repertoires were profiled from the peripheral blood of 10 to 15 young patients with multiple sclerosis. The multiple sclerosis patients were children and adolescents between roughly 6 and 17 years of age. The library was built by means of PCR. TCRdb records Illumina HiSeq 2500 as the sequencer. To reduce PCR and sequencing biases, unique molecular identifiers were built into the TCR beta cDNA libraries. Some 500,000 cDNA molecules were obtained per 1 to 10 million input T cells, so each molecule approximated one T cell. The same protocol used for the earlier healthy control dataset was applied to prepare and sequence the patient libraries. Samples belonging to the same batch were prepared together, multiplexed and sequenced on a shared HiSeq lane. The paper's data handling went like this. Raw barcoded reads were processed with MIGEC, and single-read molecular identifier groups were discarded before consensus assembly and CDR3 extraction. Clonotype tables were post-analysed with VDJtools, normalizing diversity by down-sampling all datasets to the smallest sample size. In repertoire overlap clustering, CDR3 amino acid sequences, but not nucleotide sequences, were matched to correct batch-related cross-sample contamination. In TCRdb, the public reads were trimmed at Q25 with fastp and aligned with MiXCR, with productive beta chains retained. Identical CDR3 proteins give one entry, which carries the most common genes and DNA. These V and J calls are TCRdb output, not the study's own analysis. The sample includes under 200,000 distinct CDR3 sequences, with 36% observed a single time. The top ten constitute under 30% of the sample.

Remarks on this clonotype: This receptor's antigen is unknown. Per-base quality was not reported, and no clone a single base away is much larger than it.

The rearranged segments are TRBV7-8 and TRBJ1-2; TRBD1 lines up with 10 middle nucleotides. The sample in question was blood, obtained after autologous hematopoietic stem cell transplantation. The sequence was obtained from a girl under 18 with multiple sclerosis. Donor details come from another sample of the same person, matched by shared clones. The DNA is as follows: TGTGCCAGCCGGAACCTTGGGACAGGGGCGCTAAACTATGGCTACACCTTC. It codes for CASRNLGTGALNYGYTF.